The rows below give T cell receptor beta chains drawn from one sample of a study of T cells in localized non-small cell lung cancer. Clones were read by immunoSEQ multiplex PCR, and TCRdb kept only the in-frame ones, dropping some. The top ten clones hold under 5% of a sample with about 31,000 clones, approximately 91% of them seen once. Sequenced material: peripheral blood mononuclear cells, taken before any cancer treatment. The receptors derive from a woman aged 40 to 75 with stage III lung adenocarcinoma. Each CDR3 is given with its conserved first and last residue. The order of the fields is J gene, D gene, V gene, clone size, CDR3 protein, CDR3 DNA. The D gene is left open where the match is weak. Size is omitted from some rows. Given values are once, few, many or a class for expanded clones.

>TRBJ1-2|.|TRBV20-1|.
CSATPNYGYTF
TGCAGTGCTACCCCTAACTATGGCTACACCTTC
>TRBJ1-2|.|TRBV28|.
CASSFREGWDYGYTF
TGTGCCAGCAGTTTTAGGGAGGGATGGGACTATGGCTACACCTTC
>TRBJ2-2|TRBD2|TRBV11-2|.
CASRSGLAENTGELFF
TGTGCCAGCAGGTCAGGGCTAGCGGAGAACACCGGGGAGCTGTTTTTT
>TRBJ2-1|.|TRBV6-5|.
CASSPTATEAEQFF
TGTGCCAGCAGTCCCACAGCGACCGAGGCTGAGCAGTTCTTC
>TRBJ2-7|.|TRBV25-1|.
CASSEHKEQYF
TGTGCCAGCAGTGAACATAAAGAGCAGTACTTC
>TRBJ1-3|TRBD1|TRBV5-4|.
CASSLGDRERNTIYF
TGTGCCAGCAGCTTGGGGGACAGGGAAAGAAACACCATATATTTT
>TRBJ1-1|.|TRBV28|.
CASSPGGEGGRHTEAFF
TGTGCCAGCAGTCCCGGTGGGGAGGGGGGACGTCACACTGAAGCTTTCTTT
>TRBJ2-7|.|TRBV11-2|once
CASSPNPYEQYF
TGTGCCAGCAGCCCTAACCCCTACGAGCAGTACTTC
>TRBJ2-5|TRBD2|TRBV29-1|.
CSSFGLAGAQETQYF
TGCAGCTCTTTTGGTTTAGCGGGAGCCCAAGAGACCCAGTACTTC
>TRBJ1-3|.|TRBV7-9|.
CASIGQQKAGNTIYF
TGTGCCAGCATTGGACAGCAAAAAGCTGGAAACACCATATATTTT
>TRBJ2-7|.|TRBV18|few
CASSQVDDSYEQYF
TGTGCCAGCTCACAGGTGGACGACTCCTACGAGCAGTACTTC
>TRBJ2-5|.|TRBV14|.
CASSQGRFGAGQYF
TGTGCCAGCAGCCAAGGACGGTTTGGAGCGGGCCAGTACTTC
>TRBJ2-5|TRBD2|TRBV5-4|.
CASRRRTSGEQETQYF
TGTGCCAGCAGGAGACGGACTAGCGGGGAACAAGAGACCCAGTACTTC
>TRBJ2-5|.|TRBV7-6|.
CASSLDKETQYF
TGTGCCAGCAGCTTAGACAAAGAGACCCAGTACTTC
>TRBJ1-2|TRBD1|TRBV6-5|.
CASSPWTGANYGYTF
TGTGCCAGCAGTCCTTGGACAGGCGCTAACTATGGCTACACCTTC
>TRBJ2-1|TRBD2|TRBV7-2|.
CASSLWASGPNNEQFF
TGTGCCAGCAGCTTATGGGCTAGCGGGCCAAACAATGAGCAGTTCTTC
>TRBJ1-1|TRBD1|TRBV7-2|.
CASSTQGGDTEAFF
TGTGCCAGCAGCACACAGGGGGGGGACACTGAAGCTTTCTTT
>TRBJ1-2|.|TRBV6-1|.
CASGNTDMVYGYTF
TGTGCCAGCGGAAATACAGATATGGTCTATGGCTACACCTTC